The clone carrying this T cell receptor (beta chain) is a singleton in its sample. The entry originates in a study of shared clonotypes between healthy human individuals. Assay: immunoSEQ multiplex PCR; the TCRdb copy retains only in-frame clones and omits some. The repertoire holds 2 million to 2.5 million clones, with less than 95% as singletons. V lost 4 bases to trimming and J lost 8 bases, with 10 bases between them. The CDR3 runs to 12 residues. The germline V gene encodes CDR1 SGHNT and CDR2 YYREEE (reference sequence). The TCR sequence derives from a man between 18 and 35 years old in good health. Some clones in this sample may be carry-over from other donors' samples. The chain employs TRBV5-4 and TRBJ2-1; D may be TRBD1 or TRBD2 (5 bases each). The specimen was naive CD4+ T cells from PBMCs. Specified subset: CD45RA+ positively selected. The CDR3 loop is CASSLLGDEQFF. In nucleotides, the CDR3 is TGTGCCAGCAGCCTACTAGGGGATGAGCAGTTCTTC.